The clone carrying this TCR beta chain occurred many times. As yet, its antigen is unknown. All patients were untreated before thyroid surgery. The data were taken from a study of metastatic and nonmetastatic thyroid tumors. In the authors' methods: Researchers built a distant-metastasis classifier for papillary thyroid cancer that drew on CDR3 differences across clinicopathological groups. TCRdb re-called clones from the PCR reads using MiXCR. V and J calls and clone size were set by TCRdb, not the authors. The table shows 30,000 to 40,000 clones, with roughly a sixth occurring only once. Findings of the study overall: The reported finding was significantly higher TCR beta diversity in malignant thyroid tumors relative to benign nodules, in blood and tumor.

CDR3 length: 14 amino acids. Between the trimmed V and J ends, which lost 3 bases and 3 bases, there was a span of 11 bases. The receptor was derived from a male donor with papillary thyroid cancer or a benign thyroid nodule (not recorded which). Some clones in this sample may be carry-over from other donors' samples. The sample was blood. The chain joins TRBV12-3 or TRBV12-4 to TRBJ1-2, with D unresolved. CDR3 nucleotide sequence: TGTGCCAGCAGTTTGGAGGGCGGATACTATGGCTACACCTTC. It is translated as CASSLEGGYYGYTF.